The present TCR beta chain was sequenced within a study of shared clonotypes between healthy human individuals. TCRdb's copy holds only in-frame clones and misses some; the assay was immunoSEQ multiplex PCR. The sample includes over 1.5 million clones, approximately 98% seen only once; the top ten take around 0.47%. This clone was seen a single time. The origin of this receptor is a man younger than 40 in good health. Sequenced material: naive CD4+ T cells sorted from blood. Subset: CD45RA+ positively selected.

CDR3 region: CASSNPGQGASSYEQYF. CDR3 DNA: TGTGCCAGTAGTAACCCGGGACAGGGGGCGAGTTCCTACGAGCAGTACTTC. V is TRBV19 and J is TRBJ2-7; 12 nucleotides agree with TRBD1. The CDR3 runs to 17 residues. Germline loops: CDR1 LNHDA, CDR2 SQIVND (reference sequence). V trimming: 4 bases; J trimming: 1 base; junction bases outside the gene matches: 8.